This is a list of T cell receptor beta chains from one sample in a study of regulatory T cells in long-lasting Graves disease. One entry per CDR3 protein, called by TCRdb with MiXCR from the multiplex PCR reads. The table records about 620,000 distinct CDR3 sequences, about 16% of them present only once. These data were likewise used in another study, on T cells in Graves' hyperthyroidism and ophthalmopathy.

The sample here was peripheral blood mononuclear cells (PBMCs), taken at new diagnosis, from a patient treated with antithyroid drugs. The receptor set was obtained from a woman aged 30 to 39 with Graves disease. The CDR3 runs from the conserved cysteine through the conserved F or W. The D gene is left open where the match is weak. Clone sizes are given selectively: once, few, many, or a class where the clone is expanded.

TRBJ2-5,TRBV7-2,many,.,TGTGCCAGCAGCTTAAAAGGTGGGGACGTGGAGACCCAGTACTTC,CASSLKGGDVETQYF
TRBJ2-7,TRBV11-2,many,.,TGTGCCAGCAGCCTAACATTACCTTCCTACGAGCAGTACTTC,CASSLTLPSYEQYF
TRBJ2-5,TRBV20-1,.,.,TGCAGTGCTAGGAACTGGCAAGAGACCCAGTACTTC,CSARNWQETQYF
TRBJ2-1,TRBV5-4,few,.,TGTGCCAGCAGCTTGGAGTTGGGGGCGCGGGGCAATGAGCAGTTCTTC,CASSLELGARGNEQFF
TRBJ1-1,TRBV6-5,few,.,TGTGCCAGCAGTTACGGTTCTAGGACTGAAGCTTTCTTT,CASSYGSRTEAFF
TRBJ2-7,TRBV20-1,.,.,TGCAGTGCTAGAAAAATCGGACAGCTGGGGGGCGAGCAGTACTTC,CSARKIGQLGGEQYF
TRBJ1-6,TRBV20-1,.,.,TGCAGTGCTAGAGAGTACCTAGGGGCCCTCCACTTT,CSAREYLGALHF
TRBJ2-1,TRBV5-5,.,TRBD2,TGTGCCAGCAGCCGGACTAGCGGGAGGAGATTGTTC,CASSRTSGRRLF
TRBJ1-6,TRBV6-1,many,TRBD1,TGTGCCAGCAGTGATCCGGGACAGGGGGATTCACCCCTCCACTTT,CASSDPGQGDSPLHF
TRBJ2-1,TRBV5-1,few,TRBD2,TGCGCCAGCAGCTTGGCTAGCGGGATAGATGAGCAGTTCTTC,CASSLASGIDEQFF
TRBJ2-1,TRBV5-1,few,TRBD1,TGCGCCAGCAGCTTGCAGACAGGGGGTAGGGATGAGCAGTTCTTC,CASSLQTGGRDEQFF
TRBJ1-5,TRBV6-1,many,TRBD1,TGTGCCAGCAGCTTGGGGGACAGGCTGAACCAGCCCCAGCATTTT,CASSLGDRLNQPQHF
TRBJ2-2,TRBV5-1,few,.,TGCGCCAGCACGCTTTCAGGGGCCACCGGGGAGCTGTTTTTT,CASTLSGATGELFF
TRBJ1-2,TRBV12-3/TRBV12-4,many,TRBD1,TGTGCCAGCAGTTTCAGGGGGCTCTCGAATGGCTACACCTTC,CASSFRGLSNGYTF
TRBJ1-5,TRBV7-9,.,TRBD1,TGTGCCAGCAGCTGGGGACAGGGGAAGACGTATAGCAATCAGCCCCAGCATTTT,CASSWGQGKTYSNQPQHF
TRBJ1-1,TRBV3-1,many,.,TGTGCCAGCAGCCTAGGGGAGGAAGCTTTCTTT,CASSLGEEAFF
TRBJ2-2,TRBV7-8,many,.,TGTGCCAGCAGCTTCTCGGGACCCGGGGCCGGGGAGCTGTTTTTT,CASSFSGPGAGELFF
TRBJ2-1,TRBV28,many,TRBD1,TGTGCCAGCAGTCAGATATCTTCCGGGACAGGGGCTGGGAATGAGCAGTTCTTC,CASSQISSGTGAGNEQFF
TRBJ1-4,TRBV28,few,.,TGTGCCAGCAGTTTTTTGGTGGGTATCGGGACCGCAACTTCAACTAATGAAAAACTGTTTTTT,CASSFLVGIGTATSTNEKLFF
TRBJ1-4,TRBV6-5,.,.,TGTGCCAGCAGTTACGGGCTTGCAACTAATGAAAAACTGTTTTTT,CASSYGLATNEKLFF
TRBJ2-3,TRBV27,few,TRBD2,TGTGCCAGCACCCTAGGGGCTAGCGGGAGTCAGGATACGCAGTATTTT,CASTLGASGSQDTQYF
TRBJ2-6,TRBV2,many,TRBD2,TGTGCCGGCGGGAGGGTGGGGGCCAACGTCCTGACTTTC,CAGGRVGANVLTF
TRBJ2-3,TRBV19,few,TRBD2,TGTGCCAGTAGTCCCCCCCTCGGGACTAGCGGGAGTCATGGTGATACGCAGTATTTT,CASSPPLGTSGSHGDTQYF
TRBJ2-1,TRBV5-1,few,.,TGCGCCAGCAGCTCAGACAGCCGTTCCTACAATGAGCAGTTCTTC,CASSSDSRSYNEQFF
TRBJ2-3,TRBV28,many,TRBD2,TGTGCCAGCAGTTTATCCCGGACTAGCGGAGATACGCAGTATTTT,CASSLSRTSGDTQYF
TRBJ2-3,TRBV19,few,.,TGTGCCAGTAGGACAGCAGGGACGTACGGAACAGATACGCAGTATTTT,CASRTAGTYGTDTQYF
TRBJ2-5,TRBV5-1,few,.,TGCGCCAGCAGAAAACTAGAAGAGACCCAGTACTTC,CASRKLEETQYF
TRBJ2-2,TRBV12-3/TRBV12-4,many,.,TGTGCCAGCAGTTTAGCAGGCACCGGGGAGCTGTTTTTT,CASSLAGTGELFF
TRBJ2-5,TRBV7-3,many,.,TGTGCCAGCAGCTTAAGCAGGGAAGAGACCCAGTACTTC,CASSLSREETQYF